The 4 T cell receptor beta chains presented below share a single source sample, sequenced in a study of blood T cells in healthy people across ages. It was with a sample-barcoded 5' primer and a J-beta primer mix that a second PCR of about 6 to 11 cycles was run. Via MiXCR, TCRdb re-called the 5' RACE reads, giving one row per CDR3 protein. The sample has 720,000 or so distinct CDR3 sequences; roughly two fifths are singletons. The specimen was blood. The receptors were gathered from a man of 80 years or more in good health.

The genes are TRBV18 and TRBJ2-5; 13 bases align to TRBD2. This CDR3 spans 17 amino acids. The V segment lost 3 bases and the J segment 1 base; nucleotides outside the gene matches: 5. The V gene's germline CDR1 is KGHSH and CDR2 LQKENI. The CDR3 DNA reads TGTGCCAGCTCACCTCTACGGACTAGCGGGGGCCAAGAGACCCAGTACTTC. Translated, it gives CASSPLRTSGGQETQYF.

This clonotype was detected only a few times. The J gene is TRBJ2-1, the V gene TRBV3-1; perhaps D is TRBD1 or TRBD2 (6 bases each). The CDR3 has 14 amino acids. In germline, CDR1 is LGHDT, CDR2 YNNKEL (reference sequence). Trimming removed 4 bases at V and 8 bases at J, with 15 bases between. The CDR3 region is CASSLGGAVDEQFF. CDR3 sequence (DNA): TGTGCCAGCAGCCTCGGGGGCGCGGTCGATGAGCAGTTCTTC.

This clonotype was seen many times. This chain uses TRBV29-1 with TRBJ2-1, with a possible D match to TRBD1 (6 bases). This CDR3 comprises 14 residues. Germline CDR1 SQVTM, CDR2 ANQGSEA. V lost 4 bases and J lost 4, with 14 bases in between. The CDR3 sequence is CSVGLLTGYNEQFF. The CDR3 DNA is TGCAGCGTTGGGCTGCTGACAGGTTACAATGAGCAGTTCTTC.

Notes on this clonotype: Being one base from a much bigger clone, this may be a read error. This CDR3 is CASSQDWGPDGQFF. The CDR3 region has the DNA TGCGCCAGCAGCCAAGATTGGGGGCCAGATGGGCAGTTCTTC. The chain has TRBV4-3 and TRBJ2-1, with D perhaps TRBD1 (6 bases). The CDR3 covers 14 residues. Trimming left V 0 bases short and J 12 bases short, with 15 bases between. Looked up from germline, CDR1 is LGHNA and CDR2 is YSLEER.